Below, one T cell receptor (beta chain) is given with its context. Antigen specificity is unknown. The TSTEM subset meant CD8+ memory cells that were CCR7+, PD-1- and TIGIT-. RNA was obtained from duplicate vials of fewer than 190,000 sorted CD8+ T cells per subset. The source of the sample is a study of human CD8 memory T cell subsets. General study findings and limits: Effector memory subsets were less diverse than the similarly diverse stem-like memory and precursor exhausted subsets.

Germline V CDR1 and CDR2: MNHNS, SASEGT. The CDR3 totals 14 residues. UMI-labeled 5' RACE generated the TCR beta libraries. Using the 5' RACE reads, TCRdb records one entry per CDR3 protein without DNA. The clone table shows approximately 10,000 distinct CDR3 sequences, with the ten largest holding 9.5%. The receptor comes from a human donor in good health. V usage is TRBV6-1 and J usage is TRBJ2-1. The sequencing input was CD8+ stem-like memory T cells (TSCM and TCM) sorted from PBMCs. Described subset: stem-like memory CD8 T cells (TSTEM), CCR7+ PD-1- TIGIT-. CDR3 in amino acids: CASSDEWGYNEQFF.